The 28 T cell receptor beta chains reported below all come from one sample, sequenced in a study of human T cells and chemical hapten exposure. In TCRdb, the RACE reads were re-called with MiXCR into one record per CDR3 protein. The table lists 130,000 or so distinct CDR3 sequences, roughly 12% of them singletons. The time point was: patch test 3, about 24 weeks after DPC sensitization. Treatment noted: therapeutic diphenylcyclopropenone sensitization with weekly scalp DPC. The sample was whole blood, taken in connection with sensitization to the hapten diphenylcyclopropenone (DPC). The receptors derive from a woman between 45 and 65 years old with alopecia areata. Some clones in this sample may be carry-over from other donors' samples.

This clonotype was seen many times. The CDR3: CASSLTSGSREQYF. CDR3 nucleotide sequence: TGTGCCAGCAGTTTAACTAGCGGGAGTCGAGAGCAGTACTTC. The gene calls are TRBV27 and TRBJ2-7, with TRBD2 identical over 11 bases. The CDR3 has 14 amino acids. Germline lookup yields CDR1 MNHEY and CDR2 SMNVEV (reference sequence). J lost 7 bases, V lost 2 bases, and 4 bases had no gene match.

The chain recombines TRBV6-2 or TRBV6-3 with TRBJ2-3; TRBD2 aligns across 13 bases. The junction had 9 bases not matched to a gene; V was cut back by 4 bases and J by 11 bases. Germline V gene sequence: CDR1 MNHEY, CDR2 SVGEGT. CDR3 length: 15 residues. CDR3 protein: CASSSGGLAGLGQYF. The DNA for the CDR3 is TGTGCCAGCAGTTCCGGGGGACTAGCGGGATTGGGGCAGTATTTT.

V and J are TRBV7-9 and TRBJ1-1; possibly TRBD1 for D (5 bases). The germline gives CDR1 SEHNR, CDR2 FQNEAQ (reference sequence). The CDR3 has 15 residues. The V end was cut by 5 bases, the J end by 5 bases, with 18 bases between. The CDR3 spells CASSPWDRAGTEAFF. CDR3 bases: TGTGCCAGCAGCCCTTGGGACCGGGCAGGGACTGAAGCTTTCTTT.

In its sample, this clonotype was seen many times. The gene calls are TRBV14 and TRBJ2-7; TRBD2 aligns across 8 bases. With V trimmed by 5 bases and J by 2 bases, 5 bases remained unmatched. Germline V gene sequence: CDR1 SGHDN, CDR2 FVKESK. The CDR3 covers 14 residues. CDR3 in DNA: TGTGCCAGCAGCTTAGCGGGAACGGCCTACGAGCAGTACTTC. Its translation is CASSLAGTAYEQYF.

This clonotype was seen repeatedly, ten times or more. The chain couples TRBV10-3 to TRBJ2-7; no clear D gene. The V and J ends lost 8 bases and 6 bases respectively, with 5 bases between them. The CDR3 sequence is 9 residues long. CDR1 is ENHRY and CDR2 is SYGVKD in the germline V gene. CDR3 in DNA: TGTGCCATCCCACCCGAGCAGTACTTC. Encoded protein: CAIPPEQYF.

Only a few counts were recorded for this clonotype. CDR3 in amino acids: CSAYDSSGNTIYF. The CDR3, as DNA: TGCAGTGCTTATGACAGCTCTGGAAACACCATATATTTT. The chain has TRBV20-1 and TRBJ1-3; TRBD1 might be the D (5 bases). The CDR3 length is 13 residues. Germline CDR1 and CDR2: DFQATT and SNEGSKA (reference sequence). The V end was cut by 5 bases, the J end by 0 bases, with 8 bases between.

This clonotype was detected a few times. This chain joins TRBV9 and TRBJ1-6; TRBD1 aligns across 10 bases. The V and J ends lost 0 bases and 11 bases, in that order; junction bases with no gene match: 2. The CDR3 totals 14 residues. Germline V lookup: CDR1 SGDLS, CDR2 YYNGEE. CDR3 sequence (DNA): TGTGCCAGCAGCGTAGGGGACAGGGGACCACCCCTCCACTTT. It codes for CASSVGDRGPPLHF.

This clonotype was seen a few times. The chain uses TRBV7-9 and TRBJ2-2, with 9 positions matching TRBD1. The CDR3 covers 21 residues. Germline-derived CDR1 and CDR2 are SEHNR and FQNEAQ (reference sequence). Unmatched junction bases numbered 19, after V lost 5 bases and J lost 0 bases. CDR3 residues: CASSPALTGGRSGPNTGELFF. The CDR3 nucleotides are TGTGCCAGCAGCCCTGCACTCACAGGGGGCCGGAGCGGCCCGAACACCGGGGAGCTGTTTTTT.

This clonotype was seen repeatedly, ten times or more. The chain recombines TRBV27 with TRBJ2-3; 11 bases are a match to TRBD1. V was clipped by 6 bases and J by 6 bases; unmatched bases: 8. CDR1 and CDR2 from the germline V gene are MNHEY and SMNVEV (reference sequence). The CDR3 length is 15 residues. CDR3: CASSRTGGRWDTQYF. The CDR3 DNA is TGTGCCAGCAGCCGGACAGGGGGCCGCTGGGATACGCAGTATTTT.

The sample holds a few counts of this clonotype. The rearrangement joins TRBV10-2 to TRBJ1-2; 9 bases are a match to TRBD1. The CDR3 runs 12 residues. J gave up 10 bases and V 7 bases, and 7 bases lay outside the gene matches. The germline gives CDR1 WSHSY, CDR2 SAAADI. The CDR3 DNA reads as TGCGCCAGCACCGGGACAGGGAAAGTCTACACCTTC. Its protein product is CASTGTGKVYTF.

This clonotype was counted at least ten times. The rearrangement links TRBV5-1 to TRBJ2-7; D not certain. The V and J ends lost 2 bases and 1 base respectively, with 7 bases between them. CDR1 and CDR2 (germline): SGHRS, YFSETQ. CDR3 length equals 13 residues. The CDR3 sequence is CASSLDASYEQYF. CDR3 bases: TGCGCCAGCAGCTTAGACGCGTCCTACGAGCAGTACTTC.

The table lists this clonotype with a few counts. J is TRBJ2-3 and V is TRBV20-1, with 13 bases aligning to TRBD2. There are 14 residues in the CDR3. Trimming at V came to 5 bases and at J to 5 bases, leaving 4 bases not matched to a gene. Germline CDR1 reads DFQATT; CDR2 reads SNEGSKA (reference sequence). The CDR3 spells CSARLAGGGDTQYF. The CDR3 coding sequence is TGCAGTGCTCGACTAGCGGGAGGTGGAGATACGCAGTATTTT.

This clonotype was seen ten or more times. The chain employs TRBV28 and TRBJ2-1; 10 nucleotides line up with TRBD2. Germline trimming cut 2 bases from V and 12 bases from J; bases unmatched to any gene: 10. The CDR3 loop spans 15 amino acids. The germline gives CDR1 MDHEN, CDR2 SYDVKM. The CDR3 nucleotides read TGTGCCAGCAGTTTAAGCGGGAGGGAGGGTAAGGGGCAGTTCTTC. This sequence encodes CASSLSGREGKGQFF.

In its sample, this clonotype was seen a few times. The chain joins TRBV5-1 to TRBJ2-7, with 9 positions matching TRBD2. V was clipped by 4 bases and J by 4 bases; unmatched bases: 12. This CDR3 has 16 amino acids. Per the germline V gene, CDR1 is SGHRS and CDR2 is YFSETQ. The CDR3 sequence is CASSPFPGTSKYEQYF. The CDR3 bases are TGCGCCAGCAGCCCATTTCCGGGGACTAGCAAATACGAGCAGTACTTC.

This clonotype was seen more than once but under ten times. The V gene is TRBV10-3, the J gene TRBJ2-7; no reliable D call. This CDR3 is built from 14 residues. Germline lookup yields CDR1 ENHRY and CDR2 SYGVKD. Trimming stripped 2 bases from V and 4 bases from J, with 12 bases between. CDR3 sequence reads: CAISEGRNLYEQYF. In nucleotides, the CDR3 is TGTGCCATCAGTGAGGGAAGAAATCTTTACGAGCAGTACTTC.

This sequence joins TRBV5-1 and TRBJ1-4, with no clear D. The V gene lost 5 bases and the J gene lost 8 bases, with 16 bases spanning the gap. The CDR3 spans 14 residues. Germline V gene sequence: CDR1 SGHRS, CDR2 YFSETQ. CDR3 region: CASSLDLGGEKLFF. The DNA of the CDR3 is TGCGCCAGCAGTTTAGACCTGGGCGGGGAAAAACTGTTTTTT.

Many counts were recorded for this clonotype. CDR3 in amino acids: CASSLRQSYSPLHF. CDR3 sequence (DNA): TGTGCCAGCAGCTTAAGGCAGTCATATTCACCCCTCCACTTT. The V and J genes are TRBV13 and TRBJ1-6; D not resolved. Trimming pared 2 bases from V and 8 bases from J, leaving 10 bases between. From germline, CDR1 is PRHDT and CDR2 FYEKMQ (reference sequence). CDR3 length: 14 amino acids.

The chain links TRBV12-3 or TRBV12-4 to TRBJ1-5; unclear D gene. The CDR3 consists of 16 residues. Trimming cost V 5 bases and J 0 bases, with 14 bases left between them. In nucleotides, the CDR3 is TGTGCCAGCAGTGCTCCGGAGACGGTTAGCAATCAGCCCCAGCATTTT. This gives the protein CASSAPETVSNQPQHF.

The table lists this clonotype with many counts. The chain has TRBV20-1 and TRBJ2-5, with 10 bases that match TRBD2. The CDR3 runs 19 residues. The germline CDR1 and CDR2 sequences are DFQATT and SNEGSKA (reference sequence). J gave up 4 bases and V 1 base, and 18 bases lay outside the gene matches. This chain's CDR3 is CSARGPSGGLGLGSETQYF. CDR3 in DNA: TGCAGTGCTAGAGGGCCTAGCGGGGGCCTTGGCCTAGGTTCAGAGACCCAGTACTTC.

V usage is TRBV5-1 and J usage is TRBJ1-2, with 8 bases identical to TRBD1. The J segment lost 5 bases and the V segment lost 4 bases, leaving 16 bases of the junction unmatched. The CDR3 is made up of 17 amino acids. Germline lookup yields CDR1 SGHRS and CDR2 YFSETQ. CDR3 sequence reads: CASSPGYRGIEKYGYTF. The CDR3 region has the DNA TGCGCCAGCAGCCCCGGGTACAGGGGGATCGAAAAGTATGGCTACACCTTC.

The rearrangement joins TRBV7-2 to TRBJ2-1, with TRBD2 matching over 8 bases. CDR3 length: 16 amino acids. CDR1 is SGHTA, CDR2 FQGNSA, per germline. Losses at the gene ends were 2 bases for V and 4 bases for J; bases not matched to a gene: 7. CDR3 sequence reads: CASSLFPQRGYNEQFF. CDR3 nucleotide sequence: TGTGCCAGCAGCTTATTCCCCCAGCGGGGGTACAATGAGCAGTTCTTC. The full variable domain, its missing parts supplied by reference TRBV7-2 and TRBJ2-1, is GAGVSQSPSNKVTEKGKDVELRCDPISGHTALYWYRQSLGQGLEFLIYFQGNSAPDKSGLPSDRFSAERTGGSVSTLTIQRTQQEDSAVYLCASSLFPQRGYNEQFFGPGTRLTVL.

This clonotype was recorded at least ten times. CDR3 in amino acids: CASSPGRQTPYRDQPQHF. The CDR3 DNA sequence: TGTGCCAGCAGCCCAGGCAGGCAGACCCCCTATAGGGATCAGCCCCAGCATTTT. The rearrangement joins TRBV7-9 to TRBJ1-5; no clear D gene. CDR1 and CDR2 from the germline V gene are SEHNR and FQNEAQ (reference sequence). This CDR3 has 18 amino acids. V lost 5 bases, J lost 5 bases, and 25 bases lay in between. The full variable domain, completed using reference TRBV7-9 and TRBJ1-5, is DTGVSQNPRHKITKRGQNVTFRCDPISEHNRLYWYRQTLGQGPEFLTYFQNEAQLEKSRLLSDRFSAERPKGSFSTLEIQRTEQGDSAMYLCASSPGRQTPYRDQPQHFGDGTRLSIL.

With respect to this clonotype: A read error may be the cause here, since a much bigger clone is one base away. CDR3 in amino acids: CDIKSFNNEQFF. The CDR3 DNA is TGTGACATCAAATCTTTTAACAATGAGCAGTTCTTC. The chain employs TRBV10-3 and TRBJ2-1; D is unclear. Germline values: CDR1 ENHRY, CDR2 SYGVKD. The CDR3 length is 12 residues.

This clonotype appeared a few times. The chain employs TRBV12-5 and TRBJ1-1, with D possibly being TRBD1 (6 bases). Trimming took off 4 bases at V and 0 bases at J, with 9 bases between the two ends. CDR3 length: 14 amino acids. The germline CDR1 and CDR2 sequences are LGHNT and FRNRAP. The CDR3 nucleotides are TGTGCTAGTGGTTGGACAGACATGAACACTGAAGCTTTCTTT. This translates into CASGWTDMNTEAFF.

The CDR3 sequence: CASSRQGGEQYF. The CDR3 DNA reads TGTGCCAGCAGCCGACAGGGGGGCGAGCAGTACTTC. The chain is built from TRBV5-6 and TRBJ2-7; TRBD1 aligns across 9 bases. The CDR3 length is 12 residues. Germline CDR1 is SGHDT and CDR2 is YYEEEE. Unmatched junction bases numbered 2, after V lost 4 bases and J lost 6 bases.

This clonotype was seen a handful of times. This chain links TRBV28 with TRBJ1-1, with no clear D. The germline V gene encodes CDR1 MDHEN and CDR2 SYDVKM. The length of the CDR3 is 14 residues. V lost 2 bases and J 0 bases, leaving 7 bases between the germline ends. The CDR3 sequence: CASSLGIMNTEAFF. The CDR3 nucleotides read TGTGCCAGCAGTTTAGGGATAATGAACACTGAAGCTTTCTTT.

The chain links TRBV7-2 to TRBJ2-3, with D hard to call. This CDR3 contains 14 residues. The V and J ends lost 3 bases and 0 bases respectively, with 7 bases between them. Germline CDR1 reads SGHTA; CDR2 reads FQGNSA. CDR3 nucleotides: TGTGCCAGCAGCTTGCTCGTAAGCACAGATACGCAGTATTTT. Amino acid sequence: CASSLLVSTDTQYF.

This clonotype was detected many times. The chain combines TRBV28 with TRBJ2-2, with a weak D call TRBD2 (6 bases). Per the germline V gene, CDR1 is MDHEN and CDR2 is SYDVKM. V was shortened by 5 bases and J by 6 bases, with 13 bases between the two germline ends. CDR3 length: 14 amino acids. The CDR3 loop is CASSPRGKAGELFF. CDR3 nucleotide sequence: TGTGCCAGCAGTCCTCGCGGGAAGGCCGGGGAGCTGTTTTTT.